These 7 T cell receptor beta chains share one sample of origin, sequenced in a study of Graves' ophthalmopathy and Graves' hyperthyroidism. RNA transcripts were the source from which TCR beta CDR3 regions were amplified. First-round RT-PCR used HTBI primers; second-round multiplex PCR followed. MiXCR, run by TCRdb on the multiplex PCR reads, gives a single entry per CDR3 protein. The table records a few hundred thousand distinct CDR3 sequences, about 18% of them present only once. Material: peripheral blood. These receptors were obtained from an adult woman with stable Graves' hyperthyroidism.

The chain links TRBV18 to TRBJ1-6, with D perhaps matching TRBD1 (5 bases). CDR1 and CDR2 from the germline V gene are KGHSH and LQKENI. This CDR3 has 20 amino acids. Trimming took off 1 base at V and 9 bases at J, with 28 bases between the two ends. The CDR3: CASSPLRVLDSPAGGSPLHF. DNA for the CDR3: TGTGCCAGCTCACCACTTCGGGTGTTAGACAGTCCGGCGGGAGGTTCACCCCTCCACTTT.

The table lists this clonotype with a few counts. The chain recombines TRBV4-1 with TRBJ2-7; perhaps TRBD2 as D (5 bases). Trimming pared 2 bases from V and 2 bases from J, leaving 10 bases between. Germline V gene lookup returns CDR1 MGHRA and CDR2 YSYEKL. The CDR3 covers 14 residues. The CDR3 here is CASSQPAETYEQYF. The CDR3 DNA reads TGCGCCAGCAGCCAACCAGCGGAGACCTACGAGCAGTACTTC.

This clonotype was counted many times. This rearrangement joins TRBV28 to TRBJ1-1; the D is unclear. Looked up from germline, CDR1 is MDHEN and CDR2 is SYDVKM. V lost 7 bases to trimming and J lost 1 base, with 13 bases between them. The CDR3 covers 14 residues. CDR3 residues: CASTPGSANTEAFF. CDR3 in DNA: TGTGCCAGCACCCCGGGGTCCGCGAACACTGAAGCTTTCTTT.

This clonotype has at least ten counts. For the CDR3, the DNA is TGTGCCATCGGGGGAGTGGACAGGGAGCTGTTTTTT. Encoded protein: CAIGGVDRELFF. The gene calls are TRBV10-3 and TRBJ2-2; D possibly uses TRBD1 or TRBD2 (5 bases each). The CDR3 has 12 residues. Germline-derived CDR1 and CDR2 are ENHRY and SYGVKD. V dropped 8 bases and J dropped 9 bases, with 13 bases sitting between them.

This clonotype was seen many times. The chain employs TRBV20-1 and TRBJ2-7; possibly TRBD1 for D (6 bases). CDR3 length equals 15 residues. The V gene's germline CDR1 is DFQATT and CDR2 SNEGSKA (reference sequence). V was clipped by 3 bases and J by 3 bases, with 18 bases between them. The CDR3 spells CSARLTRGGGYEQYF. As DNA, the CDR3 is TGCAGTGCTAGGCTCACCAGGGGTGGCGGCTACGAGCAGTACTTC.

In its sample, this clonotype was seen many times. This rearrangement joins TRBV11-1 to TRBJ2-7; 11 nucleotides agree with TRBD2. V dropped 4 bases and J dropped 1; count of bases not matched to a gene: 15. The CDR3 runs to 19 residues. Per the germline V gene, CDR1 is SGHAT and CDR2 is FQDESV (reference sequence). The chain's CDR3 is CASSSSIPGTSGISYEQYF. The CDR3 DNA is TGTGCCAGCAGCTCCTCCATACCCGGGACTAGCGGAATTTCCTACGAGCAGTACTTC.

This clonotype was seen at least ten times. This sequence joins TRBV2 and TRBJ1-1; weak D call: TRBD1 (6 bases). This CDR3 has 14 amino acids. CDR1 is SNHLY and CDR2 is FYNNEI in the germline V gene. Trimming took 8 bases from V and 3 from J, leaving 16 bases between them. CDR3 coding DNA: TGTGCCAGCCAACAGGGCCGTAGGGACACTGAAGCTTTCTTT. It encodes CASQQGRRDTEAFF.